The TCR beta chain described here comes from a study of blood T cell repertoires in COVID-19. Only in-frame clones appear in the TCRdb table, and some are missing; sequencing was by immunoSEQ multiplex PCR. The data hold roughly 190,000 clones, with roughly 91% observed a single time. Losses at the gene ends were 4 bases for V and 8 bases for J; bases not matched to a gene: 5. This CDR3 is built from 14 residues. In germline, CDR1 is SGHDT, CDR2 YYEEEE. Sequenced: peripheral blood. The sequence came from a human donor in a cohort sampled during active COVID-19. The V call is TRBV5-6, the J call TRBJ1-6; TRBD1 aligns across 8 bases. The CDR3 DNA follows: TGTGCCAGCAGCCGGACAGGGACGGATTCACCCCTCCACTTT. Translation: CASSRTGTDSPLHF.